The source of this T cell receptor beta chain is a study of T-cell memory formation after mild COVID-19. As for this clonotype: Antigen: not known.

The CDR3 loop spans 11 amino acids. CDR1 and CDR2 from the germline V gene are DFQATT and SNEGSKA (reference sequence). V lost 5 bases and J lost 8, with 9 bases in between. Whole-study results and caveats: Contracting CD4+ clones lay largely in CM and EM, with CD8+ ones residing in EMRA. Cross-reactive memory seemingly joined, as some responding clones were found in pre-infection memory.

5'RACE with constant-segment primers yielded barcoded, UMI-tagged TCR alpha and TCR beta cDNA libraries. TCRdb re-derived calls from the 5' RACE reads in MiXCR, one entry per CDR3 protein. The sample lists 300,000 to 350,000 distinct CDR3 sequences, around 13% occurring once. This TCR was recovered from a man younger than 35 who had mild COVID-19 (a few samples of this study predate the infection). Cell type and time point are not known. The sequencing sample was made of PBMCs or a T cell subset sorted from them (not recorded which). The chain uses TRBV20-1 and TRBJ1-4; D perhaps matches TRBD1 (5 bases). The DNA of the CDR3 is TGCAGTGCTTGGACACAGGAAAAACTGTTTTTT. Its protein is CSAWTQEKLFF.